This is a list of T cell receptor beta chains from one sample in a study of Tregs in tolerant kidney transplant recipients. Sequenced by immunoSEQ multiplex PCR; TCRdb stores in-frame clones only, minus some. Here the sample spans tens of thousands of clones, 85% to 90% being singletons. The sample here was CD4+ T cells from blood, taken before the transplant. The receptors here all came from a human donor who received a combined kidney and bone marrow transplant. The CDR3 runs from the conserved cysteine through the conserved F or W. The order of the fields is CDR3 DNA, CDR3 protein, clone size, D gene, V gene, J gene. A D gene is named only where the DNA matches it firmly. Clone size, where shown, is once, few, many, or a class for clones that have expanded.

CDR3nt: TGTGCCAGCAGTTTAACCTCCCCCGACTATAGCAATCAGCCCCAGCATTTT
CDR3aa: CASSLTSPDYSNQPQHF
abundance: .
d_gene: .
v_gene: TRBV27
j_gene: TRBJ1-5

CDR3nt: TGCGCCAGCAGTTCAGGTGCGTACAATGAGCAGTTCTTC
CDR3aa: CASSSGAYNEQFF
abundance: .
d_gene: .
v_gene: TRBV10-1
j_gene: TRBJ2-1

CDR3nt: TGTGCCAGCAGTCGGGGGGCTGATCAGCCCCAGCATTTT
CDR3aa: CASSRGADQPQHF
abundance: .
d_gene: .
v_gene: TRBV25-1
j_gene: TRBJ1-5

CDR3nt: TGCGCCAGCAGCTTGCCCGGGGAGGAGACCCAGTACTTC
CDR3aa: CASSLPGEETQYF
abundance: once
d_gene: .
v_gene: TRBV5-1
j_gene: TRBJ2-5

CDR3nt: TGTGCCAGCAGTCCATGGGACAGGGCCAATCAGCCCCAGCATTTT
CDR3aa: CASSPWDRANQPQHF
abundance: .
d_gene: TRBD1
v_gene: TRBV27
j_gene: TRBJ1-5

CDR3nt: TGTGCCAGCAGCCAAGCAACAGGGAGAGCCAGCACTGAAGCTTTCTTT
CDR3aa: CASSQATGRASTEAFF
abundance: few
d_gene: .
v_gene: TRBV14
j_gene: TRBJ1-1

CDR3nt: TGTGCCAGCAGTGAGGGGGCTGCCTACGAGCAGTACTTC
CDR3aa: CASSEGAAYEQYF
abundance: .
d_gene: .
v_gene: TRBV2
j_gene: TRBJ2-7

CDR3nt: TGTGCCAGCAGCCGATCTGAGAGGCAAGAGACCCAGTACTTC
CDR3aa: CASSRSERQETQYF
abundance: .
d_gene: .
v_gene: TRBV11-1
j_gene: TRBJ2-5

CDR3nt: TGTGCCAGCAGTCCGGACAGGGCTCCCGCAACTAATGAAAAACTGTTTTTT
CDR3aa: CASSPDRAPATNEKLFF
abundance: .
d_gene: TRBD1
v_gene: TRBV28
j_gene: TRBJ1-4

CDR3nt: TGTGCCAGCAGGGGCGACAGGTCGGGCTACACCTTC
CDR3aa: CASRGDRSGYTF
abundance: once
d_gene: .
v_gene: TRBV28
j_gene: TRBJ1-2

CDR3nt: TGTGCCAGCAGCTTGGGACAGGGGAACGAGCAGTACTTC
CDR3aa: CASSLGQGNEQYF
abundance: .
d_gene: TRBD1
v_gene: TRBV11-1
j_gene: TRBJ2-7

CDR3nt: TGTGCTAGTGCCCTAGGACAGGCGACGCTCCGTGGCTACACCTTC
CDR3aa: CASALGQATLRGYTF
abundance: .
d_gene: TRBD1
v_gene: TRBV12-5
j_gene: TRBJ1-2

CDR3nt: TGCGCCAGCAGCGAGGATAGAATGAACACTGAAGCTTTCTTT
CDR3aa: CASSEDRMNTEAFF
abundance: .
d_gene: .
v_gene: TRBV5-1
j_gene: TRBJ1-1

CDR3nt: TGTGCCAGCAGTGCCGCGGGACAGCTTGAAAAACTGTTTTTT
CDR3aa: CASSAAGQLEKLFF
abundance: .
d_gene: TRBD1
v_gene: TRBV28
j_gene: TRBJ1-4

CDR3nt: TGTGCCAGCACGCGGGCAGACCACACCGGGGAGCTGTTTTTT
CDR3aa: CASTRADHTGELFF
abundance: .
d_gene: .
v_gene: TRBV6-6
j_gene: TRBJ2-2

CDR3nt: TGTGCCAGCAGCCCCTTTAGCGGGAGAGCGGCCGGGGAGCTGTTTTTT
CDR3aa: CASSPFSGRAAGELFF
abundance: .
d_gene: TRBD2
v_gene: TRBV7-2
j_gene: TRBJ2-2

CDR3nt: TGTGCCAGCAGCTTGGAGCAGGGGGCTTTCACTGAAGCTTTCTTT
CDR3aa: CASSLEQGAFTEAFF
abundance: .
d_gene: TRBD1
v_gene: TRBV5-5
j_gene: TRBJ1-1

CDR3nt: TGTGCCAGCTCACCGTTATGGAACACTGAAGCTTTCTTT
CDR3aa: CASSPLWNTEAFF
abundance: .
d_gene: .
v_gene: TRBV18
j_gene: TRBJ1-1

CDR3nt: TGCAGCACAGCCGGGGTTGGGAACACTGAAGCTTTCTTT
CDR3aa: CSTAGVGNTEAFF
abundance: .
d_gene: .
v_gene: TRBV29-1
j_gene: TRBJ1-1

CDR3nt: TGCGCCAGCAGCTTGGCCGGGGGGGAGCTGTTTTTT
CDR3aa: CASSLAGGELFF
abundance: .
d_gene: .
v_gene: TRBV5-1
j_gene: TRBJ2-2

CDR3nt: TGTGCCAGCAGTGAAGGACTAGCGGGAGTGATAGGGACCGGGGAGCTGTTTTTT
CDR3aa: CASSEGLAGVIGTGELFF
abundance: .
d_gene: TRBD2
v_gene: TRBV6-1
j_gene: TRBJ2-2

CDR3nt: TGTGCCAGCAGCCACCCGGGGGGCAGGGGGCTCGACGAGCAGTACTTC
CDR3aa: CASSHPGGRGLDEQYF
abundance: .
d_gene: .
v_gene: TRBV14
j_gene: TRBJ2-7

CDR3nt: TGTGCCAGCAGCGTATCCCCGTCGGGGACTCCAGCCTTC
CDR3aa: CASSVSPSGTPAF
abundance: .
d_gene: .
v_gene: TRBV9
j_gene: TRBJ1-2

CDR3nt: TGTGCCAGCAGCCCTCGGACTTTAAGGGATACGCAGTATTTT
CDR3aa: CASSPRTLRDTQYF
abundance: .
d_gene: .
v_gene: TRBV9
j_gene: TRBJ2-3

CDR3nt: TGTGCCAGCACCTACAGGGGCACTGAAGCTTTCTTT
CDR3aa: CASTYRGTEAFF
abundance: .
d_gene: TRBD1
v_gene: TRBV28
j_gene: TRBJ1-1

CDR3nt: TGCGCCAGCAGCCAAGATGTCGGGAGGGTTCAGACTGAAGCTTTCTTT
CDR3aa: CASSQDVGRVQTEAFF
abundance: .
d_gene: .
v_gene: TRBV4-1
j_gene: TRBJ1-1

CDR3nt: TGTGCCAGCAGCTTGACAGGGGATCAGCCCCAGCATTTT
CDR3aa: CASSLTGDQPQHF
abundance: .
d_gene: TRBD1
v_gene: TRBV7-8
j_gene: TRBJ1-5

CDR3nt: TGTGCGGAAAAGGAGGTGAACACTGAAGCTTTCTTT
CDR3aa: CAEKEVNTEAFF
abundance: .
d_gene: .
v_gene: TRBV2
j_gene: TRBJ1-1

CDR3nt: TGTGCCAGCAGTGAAGCGCTCCGGGGTAGGTTCTTC
CDR3aa: CASSEALRGRFF
abundance: once
d_gene: .
v_gene: TRBV2
j_gene: TRBJ2-1

CDR3nt: TGTGCCAGCAGGGCGGAGGGTAGCGGGAGAAGGAATGAGCAGTTCTTC
CDR3aa: CASRAEGSGRRNEQFF
abundance: few
d_gene: TRBD2
v_gene: TRBV2
j_gene: TRBJ2-1

CDR3nt: TGTGCCAGCAGTGAGGGGACTAGCGGACCGACAGATACGCAGTATTTT
CDR3aa: CASSEGTSGPTDTQYF
abundance: .
d_gene: TRBD2
v_gene: TRBV2
j_gene: TRBJ2-3

CDR3nt: TGTGCCAGCAGCTCTGGGACTAGCGGTTCCTACGAGCAGTACTTC
CDR3aa: CASSSGTSGSYEQYF
abundance: .
d_gene: TRBD2
v_gene: TRBV7-9
j_gene: TRBJ2-7

CDR3nt: TGCGCCAGCAGCTTGGTAGCCAGGGGGCAAGCTTTCTTT
CDR3aa: CASSLVARGQAFF
abundance: .
d_gene: TRBD1
v_gene: TRBV5-1
j_gene: TRBJ1-1

CDR3nt: TGCGCCAGCAGTCTTACGGGACTAGCGGGAGTCATCCCTACCGAGCAGTACTTC
CDR3aa: CASSLTGLAGVIPTEQYF
abundance: .
d_gene: TRBD2
v_gene: TRBV4-1
j_gene: TRBJ2-7

CDR3nt: TGCAGCGTCGACTTACGCAGACAAGCTTTCTTT
CDR3aa: CSVDLRRQAFF
abundance: .
d_gene: .
v_gene: TRBV29-1
j_gene: TRBJ1-1

CDR3nt: TGTGCCAGCAGCCCCGGGACAGGGAGCGGACGGTATGGCTACACCTTC
CDR3aa: CASSPGTGSGRYGYTF
abundance: .
d_gene: TRBD1
v_gene: TRBV28
j_gene: TRBJ1-2

CDR3nt: TGTGCCAGCAATCTGGGACTAGCGGGAGTCCTAGACGAGCAGTACTTC
CDR3aa: CASNLGLAGVLDEQYF
abundance: .
d_gene: TRBD2
v_gene: TRBV28
j_gene: TRBJ2-7